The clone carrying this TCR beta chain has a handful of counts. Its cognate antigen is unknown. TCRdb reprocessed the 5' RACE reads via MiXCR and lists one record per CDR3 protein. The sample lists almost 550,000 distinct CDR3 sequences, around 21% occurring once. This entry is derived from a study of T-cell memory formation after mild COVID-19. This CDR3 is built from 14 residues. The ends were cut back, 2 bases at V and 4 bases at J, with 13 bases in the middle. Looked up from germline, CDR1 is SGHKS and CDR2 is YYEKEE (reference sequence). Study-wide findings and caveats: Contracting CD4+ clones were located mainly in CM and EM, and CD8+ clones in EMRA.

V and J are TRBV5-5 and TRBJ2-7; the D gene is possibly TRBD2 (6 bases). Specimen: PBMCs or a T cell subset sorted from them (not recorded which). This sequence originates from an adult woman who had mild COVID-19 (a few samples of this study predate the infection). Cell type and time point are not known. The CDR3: CASSLPREDYEQYF. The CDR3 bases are TGTGCCAGCAGCTTACCCAGGGAGGATTACGAGCAGTACTTC.